This T cell receptor (beta chain) was observed in a study of cytomegalovirus exposure and HLA in healthy donors. Study-level information: Later, an analysis reported that the approximately 120 validation repertoires had used the same platform as the roughly 660 first-cohort repertoires. The study's findings and limits: Reported performance of the classifier showed diagnosis of cytomegalovirus status with high specificity and sensitivity.

As regards this clone: Its specificity is not known.

Clones were sequenced by immunoSEQ multiplex PCR, and TCRdb holds only the in-frame ones, with some missing. The profile shows approximately 60,000 clones, 95% of them singletons. CDR3 length equals 14 residues. Looked up from germline, CDR1 is SNHLY and CDR2 is FYNNEI. V gave up 8 bases and J gave up 1 base, with 9 bases separating them. The sample consisted of PBMCs. This chain links TRBV2 with TRBJ1-6; D call uncertain. The source is a woman younger than 30 in good health and CMV-seropositive. In DNA, the CDR3 is TGTGCCAGCGGTGGGAGATCCTATAATTCACCCCTCCACTTT. As protein: CASGGRSYNSPLHF.